The rows below give T cell receptor beta chains drawn from one sample of a study of blood T cell repertoires in COVID-19. TCRdb's table, derived via immunoSEQ multiplex PCR, lists solely in-frame clones and lacks some. The table has about 94,000 clones, 80% to 85% seen once. The material sequenced was peripheral blood. The source is a man in his 60s with acute or convalescent COVID-19. Each CDR3 is given with its conserved first and last residue. A D gene is named only where the DNA matches it firmly. Not every row has a clone size; where given, it reads once, few, many or a size class.

v_gene	j_gene	d_gene	abundance	CDR3aa	CDR3nt
TRBV10-3	TRBJ2-3	NA	NA	CAISLTVTDTQYF	TGTGCCATCAGTTTAACAGTGACAGATACGCAGTATTTT
TRBV24-1	TRBJ2-1	TRBD1	NA	CATSGTPGTGGNEQFF	TGTGCCACCAGTGGTACTCCCGGGACAGGGGGCAATGAGCAGTTCTTC
TRBV30	TRBJ1-6	NA	NA	CAWSLPRANSPLHF	TGTGCCTGGAGCCTCCCAAGAGCAAATTCACCCCTCCACTTT
TRBV30	TRBJ2-7	NA	NA	CAWSVNHYNEQYF	TGTGCCTGGAGTGTAAACCACTATAACGAGCAGTACTTC
TRBV27	TRBJ2-7	NA	NA	CASSLPGAYEQYF	TGTGCCAGCAGTTTACCCGGGGCCTACGAGCAGTACTTC
TRBV5-4	TRBJ1-4	NA	once	CASSFLVGQGTNEKLFF	TGTGCCAGCAGCTTCTTGGTGGGGCAAGGTACTAATGAAAAACTGTTTTTT
TRBV5-8	TRBJ1-2	NA	NA	CASTWGGGSYGYTF	TGTGCCAGCACCTGGGGAGGGGGGTCCTATGGCTACACCTTC
TRBV5-4	TRBJ2-7	TRBD2	NA	CASSPRLGGGQPGEQYF	TGTGCCAGCAGCCCCCGTTTGGGCGGGGGGCAGCCTGGCGAGCAGTACTTC
TRBV21-1	TRBJ2-1	NA	NA	CASSKREGPDEQFF	TGTGCCAGCAGCAAAAGAGAGGGTCCGGATGAGCAGTTCTTC
TRBV5-1	TRBJ2-3	TRBD2	NA	CASSRRGAVNTQYF	TGCGCCAGCAGCCGGCGGGGGGCTGTCAATACGCAGTATTTT
TRBV15	TRBJ1-5	TRBD1	NA	CATSRDGQGGPSNQPQHF	TGTGCCACCAGCAGAGACGGACAGGGAGGGCCTAGCAATCAGCCCCAGCATTTT
TRBV11-1	TRBJ2-5	NA	NA	CASSLVSVGGQETQYF	TGTGCCAGCAGCTTAGTGAGCGTTGGCGGCCAAGAGACCCAGTACTTC
TRBV6-5	TRBJ2-2	TRBD2	NA	CASSYSGLVVAGELFF	TGTGCCAGCAGTTACTCGGGACTAGTAGTCGCCGGGGAGCTGTTTTTT
TRBV7-8	TRBJ2-1	TRBD2	NA	CASSFILAAAGEQFF	TGTGCCAGCAGCTTCATACTAGCGGCGGCCGGAGAGCAGTTCTTC
TRBV11-3	TRBJ2-2	TRBD1	NA	CASSFSGTGGYTGELFF	TGTGCCAGCAGCTTTTCCGGGACAGGGGGCTATACCGGGGAGCTGTTTTTT
TRBV9	TRBJ1-2	TRBD1	NA	CASSTGQGGGGYTF	TGTGCCAGCAGCACCGGACAGGGCGGGGGAGGCTACACCTTC
TRBV6-6	TRBJ1-5	TRBD1	NA	CASSYSGTGGDPQHF	TGTGCCAGCAGTTACTCCGGCACAGGGGGCGATCCCCAGCATTTT
TRBV29-1	TRBJ1-5	NA	NA	CSVTDSNNQPQHF	TGCAGCGTGACGGACAGTAACAATCAGCCCCAGCATTTT
TRBV7-3	TRBJ2-5	NA	few	CASSSGLGQETQYF	TGTGCCAGCAGCTCAGGACTCGGCCAAGAGACCCAGTACTTC
TRBV19	TRBJ1-5	NA	NA	CASSIQMNQPQHF	TGTGCCAGTAGTATACAGATGAATCAGCCCCAGCATTTT
TRBV9	TRBJ1-1	NA	few	CASSSGRGYTEAFF	TGTGCCAGCAGCTCGGGACGGGGGTACACTGAAGCTTTCTTT
TRBV9	TRBJ2-1	TRBD1	NA	CASSGGQGRPGYNEQFF	TGTGCCAGCAGCGGGGGACAGGGACGACCGGGATACAATGAGCAGTTCTTC
TRBV12-3/TRBV12-4	TRBJ1-5	NA	NA	CASSTAGLPQHF	TGTGCCAGCAGTACAGCAGGGCTGCCCCAGCATTTT
TRBV10-3	TRBJ2-1	TRBD1	NA	CAISGTGLEQFF	TGTGCCATCAGCGGGACAGGGCTTGAGCAGTTCTTC
TRBV12-3/TRBV12-4	TRBJ1-1	TRBD1	NA	CASRDGQGFAFF	TGTGCCAGCAGAGACGGACAGGGGTTCGCTTTCTTT
TRBV9	TRBJ2-5	NA	NA	CASSPHGGVETQYF	TGTGCCAGCAGCCCCCACGGAGGCGTGGAGACCCAGTACTTC
TRBV4-2	TRBJ2-5	TRBD1	NA	CASSQVAQGARETQYF	TGTGCCAGCAGCCAAGTTGCACAGGGGGCTCGAGAGACCCAGTACTTC
TRBV7-2	TRBJ2-7	TRBD2	NA	CASSLRLAGGGEQYF	TGTGCCAGCAGCCTACGCCTAGCGGGGGGAGGGGAGCAGTACTTC
TRBV6-1	TRBJ2-7	NA	NA	CASSDGSGEQYF	TGTGCCAGCAGTGATGGGAGCGGCGAGCAGTACTTC
TRBV19	TRBJ1-6	NA	NA	CASSSRGSPLHF	TGTGCCAGTAGTTCTCGGGGATCACCCCTCCACTTT
TRBV18	TRBJ1-1	NA	NA	CASSIQPGTEAFF	TGTGCCAGCTCAATTCAGCCCGGGACTGAAGCTTTCTTT
TRBV14	TRBJ2-1	TRBD2	NA	CASSTASGGLPTQFF	TGTGCCAGCAGCACCGCTAGCGGGGGGCTCCCGACGCAGTTCTTC
TRBV29-1	TRBJ2-1	NA	NA	CSVEPGDSYNEQFF	TGCAGCGTTGAACCAGGGGACTCCTACAATGAGCAGTTCTTC
TRBV4-3	TRBJ2-7	NA	NA	CASSHVQGGEQYF	TGCGCCAGCAGCCATGTCCAGGGAGGCGAGCAGTACTTC
TRBV5-1	TRBJ1-6	NA	NA	CASSSGATTDSPLHF	TGCGCCAGCAGCTCAGGGGCCACTACAGATTCACCCCTCCACTTT
TRBV7-8	TRBJ1-5	NA	few	CASSVRGGSDYSNQPQHF	TGTGCCAGCAGCGTTAGGGGGGGGTCGGACTATAGCAATCAGCCCCAGCATTTT
TRBV5-1	TRBJ2-1	TRBD2	NA	CASSLVGAGGINEQFF	TGCGCCAGCAGCTTGGTGGGAGCGGGGGGAATTAATGAGCAGTTCTTC
TRBV5-6	TRBJ2-2	NA	NA	CASSLGGSLTGELFF	TGTGCCAGCAGCTTGGGAGGCAGTCTGACCGGGGAGCTGTTTTTT
TRBV5-1	TRBJ1-2	TRBD1	NA	CASSLGGDRSGGYTF	TGCGCCAGCAGCTTGGGAGGGGACAGGTCCGGCGGCTACACCTTC
TRBV27	TRBJ1-3	TRBD1	NA	CASRRTGFQRGNTIYF	TGTGCCAGCAGAAGGACAGGGTTTCAGAGGGGAAACACCATATATTTT
TRBV7-9	TRBJ1-1	TRBD1	NA	CASSYPGTALPEAFF	TGTGCCAGCAGTTACCCCGGGACAGCTCTACCTGAAGCTTTCTTT